A single sample gave rise to the 3 T cell receptor beta chains below, sequenced in a study of T cell responses to AZD1222 COVID-19 vaccine. Libraries were prepared by immunoSEQ multiplex PCR; TCRdb keeps only in-frame clonotypes and omits some of them. The sample records around 130,000 clones, approximately 88% being singletons. Sequenced material: peripheral blood, taken 28 days after the second AZD1222 dose. The receptor source for this set is an adult who received the AZD1222 COVID-19 vaccine.

In this sample, this clone turned up a few times. Other DNA sequences within the sample encode an identical CDR3. This chain uses TRBV6-5 with TRBJ1-6; TRBD1 agrees at 8 bases. Germline V CDR1 and CDR2: MNHEY, SVGAGI. The CDR3 spans 15 residues. V lost 0 bases and J lost 5; bases outside the gene matches: 0. The CDR3 here is CASSYSTGDNSPLHF. CDR3 sequence (DNA): TGTGCCAGCAGTTACTCGACAGGGGATAATTCACCCCTCCACTTT.

The chain links TRBV6-5 to TRBJ1-5, with a weak D call TRBD1 (5 bases). Germline V gene sequence: CDR1 MNHEY, CDR2 SVGAGI. Trimming pared 11 bases from V and 1 base from J, leaving 18 bases between. CDR3 length: 15 residues. The CDR3 loop is CAGQWGRGSNQPQHF. CDR3 DNA sequence: TGTGCCGGCCAGTGGGGGAGAGGAAGCAATCAGCCCCAGCATTTT.

A few counts support this clone. This chain connects TRBV24-1 to TRBJ1-3; D remains ambiguous. Trimming shortened V by 4 bases and J by 2 bases, and 8 bases separated the two germline ends. From germline, CDR1 is KGHDR and CDR2 SFDVKD. The CDR3 spans 14 residues. CDR3 nucleotide sequence: TGTGCCACCAGTGACCCCGCAGCTGGAAACACCATATATTTT. As protein: CATSDPAAGNTIYF.